This entry concerns a single T cell receptor beta chain. CDR3 size: 15 residues. V shed 6 bases, J shed 5 bases, and the junction held 10 bases outside the gene matches. The V gene's germline CDR1 is SEHNR and CDR2 FQNEAQ (reference sequence). Methods used by the authors: Reference gene primer amplification gave estimated nucleated cell counts. Method: immunoSEQ multiplex PCR; TCRdb's copy keeps in-frame clones and lacks some. From that table come the V and J calls and clone size; the DNA was used to work out D and trimming. The sample shows some 120,000 clones, 81% of them seen only once. The record originates from a study of blood T cell repertoires in COVID-19. Study as a whole: Samples representing acute and convalescent COVID-19 were sourced from the United States, Italy and Spain. T cells, B-cell-depleted T cells, or PBMCs supplied cDNA or gDNA.

This clonotype was sampled from a human donor in a cohort sampled during active COVID-19. The sample consisted of peripheral blood. This sequence joins TRBV7-9 and TRBJ2-7; 10 nucleotides line up with TRBD1. CDR3 residues: CASSSTGTGVHEQYF. CDR3 DNA sequence: TGTGCCAGCAGTTCAACCGGGACAGGGGTCCACGAGCAGTACTTC.